A single sample gave rise to the 32 T cell receptor beta chains below, sequenced in a study of T cells in localized non-small cell lung cancer. Generated by immunoSEQ multiplex PCR, the TCRdb table keeps only in-frame clones and is missing some. The table has tens of thousands of clones, about 86% seen once. The sequencing here drew on PBMCs, taken before any cancer treatment. The receptors derive from a man aged 40-75 years with stage II lung adenocarcinoma.

The V call is TRBV7-2, the J call TRBJ2-5; no clear D. V was clipped by 3 bases and J by 2 bases, with 7 bases between them. The germline CDR1 and CDR2 sequences are SGHTA and FQGNSA. CDR3 length: 13 residues. In DNA, the CDR3 is TGTGCCAGCAGCTTCGCCATTCAAGAGACCCAGTACTTC. This translates into CASSFAIQETQYF. The whole variable domain, filled in from reference TRBV7-2 and TRBJ2-5, reads GAGVSQSPSNKVTEKGKDVELRCDPISGHTALYWYRQSLGQGLEFLIYFQGNSAPDKSGLPSDRFSAERTGGSVSTLTIQRTQQEDSAVYLCASSFAIQETQYFGPGTRLLVL.

The rearrangement joins TRBV5-6 to TRBJ2-3; no reliable D call. The CDR3 is 11 amino acids. Germline loops: CDR1 SGHDT, CDR2 YYEEEE. Trimming removed 0 bases from V and 5 bases from J, with 1 base in between. As DNA, the CDR3 is TGTGCCAGCAGCTTGGAAGATACGCAGTATTTT. Encoded protein: CASSLEDTQYF.

V gene TRBV6-1 combines with J gene TRBJ1-1, with a possible D match to TRBD1 (6 bases). The CDR3 consists of 11 residues. Trimming took off 8 bases at V and 4 bases at J, with 8 bases between the two ends. Germline CDR1 MNHNS, CDR2 SASEGT. CDR3 protein: CASEGGTEAFF. CDR3 bases: TGTGCCAGCGAAGGGGGCACTGAAGCTTTCTTT.

V gene TRBV11-2 combines with J gene TRBJ2-2; TRBD1 might be the D (6 bases). The germline V gene encodes CDR1 SGHAT and CDR2 FQNNGV. Trimming stripped 3 bases from V and 4 bases from J, with 12 bases between. The length of the CDR3 is 15 residues. The CDR3 protein is CASSFEGVFTGELFF. The CDR3 nucleotides read TGTGCCAGCAGCTTTGAGGGGGTCTTCACCGGGGAGCTGTTTTTT.

V is TRBV7-9 and J is TRBJ2-6; 9 bases are a match to TRBD1. The CDR3 runs 14 residues. V trimming: 10 bases; J trimming: 13 bases; junction bases outside the gene matches: 14. Germline V gives CDR1 SEHNR, CDR2 FQNEAQ (reference sequence). As DNA, the CDR3 is TGTGCCATCCCCAAGGACAGGGGACTTCGGGTCCTGACTTTC. Its protein product is CAIPKDRGLRVLTF.

The count of this clone is one. This chain connects TRBV6-5 to TRBJ2-5; a possible D gene is TRBD2 (5 bases). Germline values: CDR1 MNHEY, CDR2 SVGAGI. Between the trimmed V and J ends, which lost 5 bases and 2 bases, there was a span of 12 bases. This CDR3 region has 14 residues. The chain's CDR3 is CASSRTELQETQYF. The CDR3 coding sequence is TGTGCCAGCAGTCGGACTGAACTTCAAGAGACCCAGTACTTC.

V is TRBV6-5 and J is TRBJ2-7; D assignment may be TRBD1 or TRBD2 (6 bases each). V lost 7 bases and J 0 bases, leaving 13 bases between the germline ends. Per germline, CDR1 MNHEY and CDR2 SVGAGI. The CDR3 has 14 residues. The CDR3: CASTRGPPSYEQYF. CDR3 coding DNA: TGTGCCAGCACACGGGGGCCCCCCTCCTACGAGCAGTACTTC.

On this clone: This likely came from a read error, as a far larger clone is one base away. The chain recombines TRBV4-1 with TRBJ1-6; D may be TRBD1 (5 bases). This CDR3 comprises 17 residues. Looked up from germline, CDR1 is MGHRA and CDR2 is YSYEKL. V lost 1 base to trimming and J lost 7 bases, with 17 bases between them. This CDR3 reads CASSQARTSGGNSPLHF. The CDR3 region has the DNA TGCGCCAGCAGCCAAGCAAGGACCTCCGGGGGGAATTCACCCCTCCACTTT.

The rearrangement links TRBV15 to TRBJ2-1; TRBD2 matches 14 bases. With V trimmed by 5 bases and J by 9 bases, 9 bases remained unmatched. The CDR3 totals 16 residues. Germline V lookup: CDR1 LNHNV, CDR2 YYDKDF (reference sequence). The CDR3 reads CATSRKTSGGDSEQFF. The CDR3 bases are TGTGCCACCAGCCGTAAGACTAGCGGGGGGGACAGTGAGCAGTTCTTC. The complete variable domain, with remaining parts taken from reference TRBV15 and TRBJ2-1, reads DAMVIQNPRYQVTQFGKPVTLSCSQTLNHNVMYWYQQKSSQAPKLLFHYYDKDFNNEADTPDNFQSRRPNTSFCFLDIRSPGLGDTAMYLCATSRKTSGGDSEQFFGPGTRLTVL.

Here the CDR3 DNA reads TGTGCCAGCAGTGAACATCGGGGTTATGGCTACACCTTC. This gives the protein CASSEHRGYGYTF. The genes are TRBV25-1 and TRBJ1-2; no firm D call. V lost 2 bases and J lost 5, with 9 bases in between. The CDR3 is 13 residues long. CDR1 MGHDK and CDR2 SYGVNS come from the germline V gene.

The CDR3 sequence: CSVEWVKEIYGYTF. The CDR3 coding sequence is TGCAGCGTTGAATGGGTCAAGGAGATCTATGGCTACACCTTC. The J gene is TRBJ1-2, the V gene TRBV29-1; no reliable D call. V was cut by 2 bases and J by 4 bases, with 14 bases left in between. Germline assignment: CDR1 SQVTM and CDR2 ANQGSEA. The CDR3 length is 14 residues. The entire variable domain, with the rest obtained from reference TRBV29-1 and TRBJ1-2, is as follows: SAVISQKPSRDICQRGTSLTIQCQVDSQVTMMFWYRQQPGQSLTLIATANQGSEATYESGFVIDKFPISRPNLTFSTLTVSNMSPEDSSIYLCSVEWVKEIYGYTFGSGTRLTVV.

This sequence joins TRBV6-6 and TRBJ1-4; 8 bases are a match to TRBD1. Germline CDR1 reads MNHNY; CDR2 reads SVGAGI (reference sequence). V shed 6 bases, J shed 7 bases, and the junction held 13 bases outside the gene matches. The CDR3 covers 16 residues. The DNA for the CDR3 is TGTGCCAGCAGGAATCGTACAGGGGGTCTTAGTGAAAAACTGTTTTTT. Its translation: CASRNRTGGLSEKLFF.

This clone was counted once. The chain combines TRBV11-2 with TRBJ1-1; D unclear. From germline, CDR1 is SGHAT and CDR2 FQNNGV. Trimming removed 0 bases at V and 0 bases at J, with 14 bases between. This CDR3 spans 17 amino acids. The CDR3 bases are TGTGCCAGCAGCTTAGATCGGCGAAGCCCCATGAACACTGAAGCTTTCTTT. As protein: CASSLDRRSPMNTEAFF.

V usage is TRBV6-5 and J usage is TRBJ2-7; tentative D call: TRBD2 (5 bases). V was cut by 6 bases and J by 6 bases, with 12 bases left in between. Per the germline V gene, CDR1 is MNHEY and CDR2 is SVGAGI. This CDR3 region has 12 residues. This CDR3 is CASSPDGGEQYF. CDR3 DNA: TGTGCCAGCAGCCCGGATGGAGGCGAGCAGTACTTC.

V is TRBV5-1 and J is TRBJ1-1, with D uncertain. Germline CDR1 is SGHRS and CDR2 is YFSETQ. This CDR3 region has 12 residues. Trimming removed 4 bases at V and 7 bases at J, with 11 bases between. CDR3 nucleotides: TGCGCCAGCAGCCTTACAGCAAATGAAGCTTTCTTT. Translating it yields CASSLTANEAFF. The complete variable domain, with remaining parts taken from reference TRBV5-1 and TRBJ1-1, reads KAGVTQTPRYLIKTRGQQVTLSCSPISGHRSVSWYQQTPGQGLQFLFEYFSETQRNKGNFPGRFSGRQFSNSRSEMNVSTLELGDSALYLCASSLTANEAFFGQGTRLTVV.

This chain connects TRBV19 to TRBJ2-7; TRBD1 matches 7 bases. Germline trimming cut 3 bases from V and 4 bases from J; bases unmatched to any gene: 12. The CDR3 length is 16 residues. CDR1 and CDR2 (germline): LNHDA, SQIVND (reference sequence). This CDR3 is CASSIQGGLPGYEQYF. In DNA form, the CDR3 reads TGTGCCAGTAGTATTCAAGGGGGCCTCCCGGGGTACGAGCAGTACTTC.

The chain recombines TRBV14 with TRBJ2-7; D perhaps matches TRBD1 (5 bases). From germline, CDR1 is SGHDN and CDR2 FVKESK. The CDR3 has 13 residues. The V end lost 4 bases, the J end lost 3 bases, and 10 bases lay between the germline ends. CDR3 sequence (DNA): TGTGCCAGCAGCCCTCGACAGTACTACGAGCAGTACTTC. It translates to CASSPRQYYEQYF.

The CDR3 spells CASSIGGSSYTNSPLHF. CDR3 DNA: TGCGCCAGCAGCATTGGAGGGAGCTCATATACTAATTCACCCCTCCACTTT. The chain uses TRBV5-1 and TRBJ1-6; D gene ambiguous. This CDR3 region has 17 residues. V was pared by 4 bases and J by 6 bases, with 20 bases between. CDR1 SGHRS and CDR2 YFSETQ come from the germline V gene. The full variable domain, rest sourced from reference TRBV5-1 and TRBJ1-6, is KAGVTQTPRYLIKTRGQQVTLSCSPISGHRSVSWYQQTPGQGLQFLFEYFSETQRNKGNFPGRFSGRQFSNSRSEMNVSTLELGDSALYLCASSIGGSSYTNSPLHFGNGTRLTVT.

The chain joins TRBV30 to TRBJ2-1; D unresolved. Trimming took 0 bases from V and 5 from J, leaving 8 bases between them. The germline V gene has CDR1 GTSNPN and CDR2 SVGIG (reference sequence). There are 13 residues in the CDR3. The CDR3 protein is CAWSVNENNEQFF. The CDR3 bases are TGTGCCTGGAGTGTAAACGAAAACAATGAGCAGTTCTTC.

The chain couples TRBV19 to TRBJ1-4; tentative D call: TRBD1 (5 bases). The CDR3 contains 17 residues. Germline V gene data show CDR1 as LNHDA and CDR2 as SQIVND (reference sequence). V gave up 6 bases and J gave up 0 bases, with 17 bases separating them. This CDR3 reads CASRRGLDRPTNEKLFF. The CDR3 DNA sequence: TGTGCCAGTAGGAGGGGCCTGGACCGGCCAACTAATGAAAAACTGTTTTTT.

The chain couples TRBV6-5 to TRBJ1-1; D gene unclear. CDR3 length equals 14 residues. Per the germline V gene, CDR1 is MNHEY and CDR2 is SVGAGI. Trimming stripped 2 bases from V and 5 bases from J, with 12 bases between. In DNA, the CDR3 is TGTGCCAGCAGTTACGCGGGGTTGGGGACTGAAGCTTTCTTT. Translated: CASSYAGLGTEAFF.

The chain uses TRBV30 and TRBJ1-1; D remains ambiguous. Trimming cost V 7 bases and J 4 bases, with 16 bases left between them. The germline CDR1 and CDR2 sequences are GTSNPN and SVGIG (reference sequence). The CDR3 covers 13 residues. The CDR3 spells CAFGVGEGTEAFF. The CDR3 DNA is TGTGCCTTCGGGGTCGGGGAGGGCACTGAAGCTTTCTTT.

This clone appeared a single time. This chain links TRBV29-1 with TRBJ2-1; 7 bases are shared with TRBD1. Germline V gene sequence: CDR1 SQVTM, CDR2 ANQGSEA. CDR3 length: 14 amino acids. V was clipped by 6 bases and J by 4 bases; unmatched bases: 9. The CDR3, as DNA: TGCAGCGTCCCCGGACAGGCCCAATACAATGAGCAGTTCTTC. Its protein is CSVPGQAQYNEQFF.

V is TRBV19 and J is TRBJ1-5; the D is unclear. V lost 3 bases and J lost 4, with 10 bases in between. Germline values: CDR1 LNHDA, CDR2 SQIVND (reference sequence). The CDR3 has 14 amino acids. The CDR3 DNA reads as TGTGCCAGTAGTATTTGGTCTCGGAATCAGCCCCAGCATTTT. Amino acid sequence: CASSIWSRNQPQHF.

This chain uses TRBV30 with TRBJ2-3; a weak D match, TRBD2 (6 bases). Trimming pared 4 bases from V and 0 bases from J, leaving 8 bases between. From germline, CDR1 is GTSNPN and CDR2 SVGIG (reference sequence). CDR3 size: 13 residues. Here the CDR3 DNA reads TGTGCCTGGACGGGGACTAGCACAGATACGCAGTATTTT. Residues: CAWTGTSTDTQYF.

The chain is built from TRBV5-4 and TRBJ1-1, with D tentatively TRBD1 (5 bases). The CDR3 covers 14 residues. Looked up from germline, CDR1 is SGHNT and CDR2 is YYREEE (reference sequence). Trimming left V 2 bases short and J 5 bases short, with 13 bases between. The CDR3 DNA is TGTGCCAGCAGCTTCGGACAAGCGGGGACTGAAGCTTTCTTT. This encodes CASSFGQAGTEAFF.

CDR3 loop: CASSFFWDSPELFF. In nucleotides, the CDR3 is TGCGCCAGCAGCTTCTTCTGGGACTCCCCCGAGCTGTTTTTT. V is TRBV5-1 and J is TRBJ2-2; D is possibly TRBD2 (6 bases). The CDR3 length is 14 residues. Deletions cut 2 bases from V and 11 bases from J, with 16 bases between. Germline lookup yields CDR1 SGHRS and CDR2 YFSETQ.

The CDR3 sequence is CASSVTGWGSYGYTF. CDR3 nucleotide sequence: TGTGCCAGCAGCGTAACTGGTTGGGGAAGCTATGGCTACACCTTC. The rearrangement uses TRBV9 and TRBJ1-2, with D unresolved. Germline assignment: CDR1 SGDLS and CDR2 YYNGEE. Trimming removed 1 base at V and 4 bases at J, with 14 bases between. This CDR3 comprises 15 residues.

The chain links TRBV10-3 to TRBJ2-3; 10 bases align to TRBD2. Per the germline V gene, CDR1 is ENHRY and CDR2 is SYGVKD. Trimming at V came to 10 bases and at J to 4 bases, leaving 17 bases not matched to a gene. The CDR3 totals 17 residues. The CDR3 DNA is TGTGCCACCAACCCCAAAGCGGGGGGGAATAGTGCAGATACGCAGTATTTT. As protein: CATNPKAGGNSADTQYF.

The rearrangement joins TRBV2 to TRBJ2-7, with 8 bases fitting TRBD1. The CDR3 runs to 12 residues. The V and J ends lost 6 bases and 3 bases, in that order; junction bases with no gene match: 1. Germline values: CDR1 SNHLY, CDR2 FYNNEI. The DNA for the CDR3 is TGTGCCAGCAGGGGGACAGGCTACGAGCAGTACTTC. It is translated as CASRGTGYEQYF.

The J gene is TRBJ1-4, the V gene TRBV12-2; the tabulated D call, TRBD1, remains unverified against the DNA. TRBV12-2 counts as a pseudogene. CDR3 size: 17 residues. The CDR3 coding sequence is TGTGCAAGTCGAGATCGTCGGGACAGGAGTACTAATGAAAAACTGTTTTTT. Translating gives CASRDRRDRSTNEKLFF.

The rearrangement links TRBV6-4 to TRBJ2-1, with 8 bases identical to TRBD1. This CDR3 is 14 amino acids long. Unmatched junction bases numbered 5, after V lost 5 bases and J lost 5 bases. CDR1 is MRHNA and CDR2 is SNTAGT in the germline V gene. The CDR3, as DNA: TGTGCCAGCAGTCTGGACAGGGCAGACAATGAGCAGTTCTTC. It encodes CASSLDRADNEQFF.